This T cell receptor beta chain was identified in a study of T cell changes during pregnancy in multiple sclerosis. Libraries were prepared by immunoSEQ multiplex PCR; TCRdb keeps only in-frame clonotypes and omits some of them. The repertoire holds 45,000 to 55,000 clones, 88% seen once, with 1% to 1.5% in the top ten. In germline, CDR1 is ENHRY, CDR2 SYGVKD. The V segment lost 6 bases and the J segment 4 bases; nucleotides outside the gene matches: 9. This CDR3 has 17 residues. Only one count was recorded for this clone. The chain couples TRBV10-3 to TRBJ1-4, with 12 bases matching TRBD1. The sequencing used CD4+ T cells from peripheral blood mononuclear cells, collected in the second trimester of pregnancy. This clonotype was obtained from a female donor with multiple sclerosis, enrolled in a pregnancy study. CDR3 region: CAIRPGQGAQGNEKLFF. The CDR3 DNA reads TGTGCCATCAGGCCGGGACAGGGGGCGCAGGGTAATGAAAAACTGTTTTTT.